Each of the 17 T cell receptor beta chains below was sequenced from the same sample in a study of human T cells and chemical hapten exposure. TCRdb processed the RACE reads anew with MiXCR; each CDR3 protein has one entry. The table lists roughly 96,000 distinct CDR3 sequences, 9.3% of them singletons. Time point reported: patch test 2, 6 weeks after DPC sensitization. Documented treatment: therapeutic diphenylcyclopropenone sensitization with weekly scalp DPC. The specimen comprised whole blood, sampled in connection with sensitization to the hapten diphenylcyclopropenone (DPC). These receptors all come from a woman aged 40 to 55 with alopecia areata. Some clones in this sample may be carry-over from other donors' samples.

This clonotype turned up a few times. The chain has TRBV29-1 and TRBJ2-1; 7 bases agree with TRBD2. The CDR3 is 14 residues long. CDR1 and CDR2 (germline): SQVTM, ANQGSEA. The junction had 7 bases not matched to a gene; V was cut back by 3 bases and J by 5 bases. Here the CDR3 reads CSVDLREQNNEQFF. The CDR3 bases are TGCAGCGTTGACTTGCGGGAGCAGAACAATGAGCAGTTCTTC.

Many counts were recorded for this clonotype. V gene TRBV4-2 combines with J gene TRBJ1-5; no reliable D call. Germline V CDR1 and CDR2: LGHNA, YNFKEQ. Trimming shortened V by 1 base and J by 6 bases, and 10 bases separated the two germline ends. The CDR3 consists of 14 residues. CDR3 loop: CASSQATTGQPQHF. The CDR3, as DNA: TGTGCCAGCAGCCAAGCGACAACTGGTCAGCCCCAGCATTTT.

The chain combines TRBV7-2 with TRBJ1-2; D remains unclear. Per the germline V gene, CDR1 is SGHTA and CDR2 is FQGNSA. V was trimmed by 5 bases and J by 7 bases, leaving 8 bases between them. This CDR3 is 11 amino acids long. CDR3 in DNA: TGTGCCAGCAGCCCTTCAGTTGGCTACACCTTC. As protein: CASSPSVGYTF.

Concerning this clonotype itself: Being one base from a much bigger clone, this may be a read error. V gene TRBV11-3 combines with J gene TRBJ2-1, with D possibly being TRBD1 (6 bases). This CDR3 has 17 amino acids. Germline loops: CDR1 SGHNT, CDR2 YENEEA. Trimming took 6 bases from V and 2 from J, leaving 20 bases between them. The CDR3 bases are TGTGCCAGCAGTAATACGGGACATTCAAGCGCCTACAATGAGCAGTTCTTC. It specifies CASSNTGHSSAYNEQFF.

This chain joins TRBV11-2 and TRBJ2-1, with a possible D match to TRBD1 (6 bases). Trimming shortened V by 1 base and J by 9 bases, and 10 bases separated the two germline ends. Germline values: CDR1 SGHAT, CDR2 FQNNGV. This CDR3 is built from 13 residues. The CDR3 DNA is TGTGCCAGCAGCTTAGGGGACACGCGTGAGCAGTTCTTC. Residues: CASSLGDTREQFF.

This clonotype was detected ten times or more. The genes are TRBV20-1 and TRBJ2-7; D is possibly TRBD1 (5 bases). The germline V and J ends were trimmed by 7 bases and 5 bases, with 12 bases remaining between them. The CDR3 loop spans 11 amino acids. Looked up from germline, CDR1 is DFQATT and CDR2 is SNEGSKA (reference sequence). CDR3 loop: CSGGRAHEQYF. The CDR3 bases are TGCAGTGGCGGCAGGGCCCACGAGCAGTACTTC.

Many counts were recorded for this clonotype. The chain couples TRBV7-6 to TRBJ2-5; D is ambiguous. The germline gives CDR1 SGHVS, CDR2 FNYEAQ. Trimming removed 5 bases at V and 5 bases at J, with 9 bases between. The CDR3 loop spans 12 amino acids. This CDR3 reads CASSRTLETQYF. CDR3 sequence (DNA): TGTGCCAGCAGCCGCACATTGGAGACCCAGTACTTC.

This clonotype was seen a handful of times. This chain connects TRBV4-1 to TRBJ2-1, with 13 bases identical to TRBD2. V dropped 4 bases and J dropped 5; count of bases not matched to a gene: 2. The length of the CDR3 is 15 residues. Germline loops: CDR1 MGHRA, CDR2 YSYEKL. The CDR3 here is CASSRTSGRDNEQFF. CDR3 DNA: TGCGCCAGCAGCCGCACTAGCGGGAGGGACAATGAGCAGTTCTTC.

V is TRBV3-1 and J is TRBJ2-7, with unresolved D. The CDR3 runs to 13 residues. The germline V and J ends were trimmed by 0 bases and 3 bases, with 6 bases remaining between them. Looked up from germline, CDR1 is LGHDT and CDR2 is YNNKEL (reference sequence). CDR3 region: CASSQEGVYEQYF. The CDR3 DNA follows: TGTGCCAGCAGCCAAGAAGGTGTCTACGAGCAGTACTTC.

Ten or more counts support this clonotype. A read error may produce the germline difference seen at one junction end. The J gene is TRBJ1-5, the V gene TRBV24-1; no reliable D call. The CDR3 consists of 10 residues. Germline CDR1 KGHDR, CDR2 SFDVKD. The CDR3 spells CATIDQPQHF. In nucleotides, the CDR3 is TGTGCCACCATTGATCAGCCCCAGCATTTT.

In this sample, this clonotype turned up many times. The V and J genes are TRBV29-1 and TRBJ2-4, with 7 bases aligning to TRBD1. There are 12 residues in the CDR3. CDR1 is SQVTM, CDR2 ANQGSEA, per germline. The V and J ends lost 7 bases and 5 bases, in that order; junction bases with no gene match: 5. The CDR3 DNA reads as TGCAGCGCGGGACAGAATCAAAACATTCAGTACTTC. Translation: CSAGQNQNIQYF.

This clonotype was seen at least ten times. This chain uses TRBV28 with TRBJ2-1; 12 bases map to TRBD2. V trimming: 6 bases; J trimming: 5 bases; junction bases outside the gene matches: 5. Germline-derived CDR1 and CDR2 are MDHEN and SYDVKM. The CDR3 extends over 15 amino acids. This CDR3 reads CASSLRTSGNNEQFF. CDR3 nucleotides: TGTGCCAGCAGCCTCCGGACTAGCGGGAACAATGAGCAGTTCTTC.

With respect to this clonotype: Relative to the germline gene, one junction end is altered; a read error may explain this. V and J are TRBV2 and TRBJ1-5, with TRBD1 matching over 7 bases. CDR3 length: 17 amino acids. The germline V gene has CDR1 SNHLY and CDR2 FYNNEI. The CDR3 protein is CASREGTADYSNQPQHF. The CDR3 coding sequence is TGTGCCAGCAGGGAAGGGACAGCAGATTATAGCAATCAGCCCCAGCATTTT. The complete variable domain, with remaining parts taken from reference TRBV2 and TRBJ1-5, reads EPEVTQTPSHQVTQMGQEVILRCVPISNHLYFYWYRQILGQKVEFLVSFYNNEISEKSEIFDDQFSVERPDGSNFTLKIRSTKLEDSAMYFCASREGTADYSNQPQHFGDGTRLSIL.

This chain links TRBV7-9 with TRBJ1-6; TRBD1 is a possible D gene (6 bases). This CDR3 region has 15 residues. Germline lookup yields CDR1 SEHNR and CDR2 FQNEAQ (reference sequence). V lost 1 base and J lost 7, with 11 bases in between. The CDR3 nucleotides are TGTGCCAGCAGCTTAGACGGACAGCCAAATTCACCCCTCCACTTT. It codes for CASSLDGQPNSPLHF.

The sample holds many counts of this clonotype. The chain joins TRBV11-1 to TRBJ2-1; unclear D gene. Germline V lookup: CDR1 SGHAT, CDR2 FQDESV (reference sequence). Between the trimmed V and J ends, which lost 7 bases and 5 bases, there was a span of 21 bases. The CDR3 contains 16 residues. The CDR3 coding sequence is TGTGCCAGCACCCGGCAGTGGGTACCGTTGGACAATGAGCAGTTCTTC. Residues: CASTRQWVPLDNEQFF.

This clonotype came up a few times. V gene TRBV11-2 combines with J gene TRBJ1-6; D uncertain. CDR1 and CDR2 from the germline V gene are SGHAT and FQNNGV. The CDR3 sequence is 15 residues long. Trimming cost V 1 base and J 7 bases, with 11 bases left between them. The CDR3, as DNA: TGTGCCAGCAGCTTAGGCGACCGGGTAAATTCACCCCTCCACTTT. It specifies CASSLGDRVNSPLHF.

The rearrangement uses TRBV15 and TRBJ2-7, with 11 bases lining up with TRBD2. Losses at the gene ends were 5 bases for V and 4 bases for J; bases not matched to a gene: 7. The CDR3 runs 15 residues. The germline gives CDR1 LNHNV, CDR2 YYDKDF (reference sequence). Written as DNA, the CDR3 is TGTGCCACCAGCTTAGGACTAGCGGGCCCTTACGAGCAGTACTTC. As protein: CATSLGLAGPYEQYF.